The 16 T cell receptor beta chains below all came from one sample that was sequenced in a study of T cell changes during pregnancy in multiple sclerosis (dated by TCRdb to 2018 to 2020). Preparation of the library involved the immunoSEQ multiplex PCR assay. The table comes from immuneACCESS by way of TCRdb, which keeps in-frame sequences with V and J called. Part of the clones is missing from these tables; in studies checked, under half for an unresolved V gene and the rest for unknown reasons. This sample is represented by more than 30,000 clones; 87% of them were singletons. The ten largest account for 9.5% to 10% of the sample. The specimen comprised CD8+ T cells from peripheral blood mononuclear cells, sampled in the first trimester of pregnancy. The receptors derive from a female donor with multiple sclerosis, enrolled in a pregnancy study.

The rearrangement uses TRBV6-1 and TRBJ1-1, with D perhaps matching TRBD1 (6 bases). Germline CDR1 is MNHNS and CDR2 is SASEGT. Trimming took 6 bases from V and 3 from J, leaving 17 bases between them. CDR3 length equals 15 residues. CDR3 residues: CASRWEGEMDTEAFF. CDR3 DNA sequence: TGTGCCAGCAGGTGGGAGGGGGAGATGGACACTGAAGCTTTCTTT.

V is TRBV30 and J is TRBJ2-5, with 10 bases lining up with TRBD2. The CDR3 runs 13 residues. Germline V gene data show CDR1 as GTSNPN and CDR2 as SVGIG (reference sequence). The J segment lost 5 bases and the V segment lost 5 bases, leaving 5 bases of the junction unmatched. For the CDR3, the DNA is TGTGCCTGGTGGGCTAGCGGGAGCGAGACCCAGTACTTC. Protein: CAWWASGSETQYF. Supplemented by reference TRBV30 and TRBJ2-5, the full variable domain reads SQTIHQWPATLVQPVGSPLSLECTVEGTSNPNLYWYRQAAGRGLQLLFYSVGIGQISSEVPQNLSASRPQDRQFILSSKKLLLSDSGFYLCAWWASGSETQYFGPGTRLLVL.

V is TRBV11-3 and J is TRBJ2-5; weak D call: TRBD1 (6 bases). Trimming pared 5 bases from V and 2 bases from J, leaving 15 bases between. Germline CDR1 and CDR2: SGHNT and YENEEA. The CDR3 consists of 15 residues. Written as DNA, the CDR3 is TGTGCCAGCAGCCCCCCAGCAGGGGCTCAAGAGACCCAGTACTTC. Translated, it gives CASSPPAGAQETQYF.

The chain carries TRBV6-4 and TRBJ2-3; unclear D gene. Per the germline V gene, CDR1 is MRHNA and CDR2 is SNTAGT. The CDR3 is 16 amino acids. V was trimmed by 3 bases and J by 2 bases, leaving 15 bases between them. CDR3 sequence reads: CASSEARDSPTDTQYF. Written as DNA, the CDR3 is TGTGCCAGCAGTGAAGCTCGAGACTCACCCACAGATACGCAGTATTTT.

This chain links TRBV5-6 with TRBJ2-1, with TRBD2 as a possible D gene (6 bases). Between the trimmed V and J ends, which lost 4 bases and 14 bases, there was a span of 19 bases. Germline lookup yields CDR1 SGHDT and CDR2 YYEEEE. The CDR3 extends over 13 amino acids. This chain's CDR3 is CASSMGTEGLKFF. The DNA of the CDR3 is TGTGCCAGCAGCATGGGGACTGAAGGCTTGAAGTTCTTC.

A single count supports this clone. The gene calls are TRBV29-1 and TRBJ1-1; D is ambiguous. The germline V gene has CDR1 SQVTM and CDR2 ANQGSEA. V was pared by 8 bases and J by 5 bases, with 18 bases between. This CDR3 is built from 13 residues. The DNA for the CDR3 is TGCAGCTTCCTCGGACGCGGGGAAACTGAAGCTTTCTTT. Protein product: CSFLGRGETEAFF.

V gene TRBV4-1 combines with J gene TRBJ2-5; D is perhaps TRBD1 (6 bases). The V gene lost 1 base and the J gene lost 4 bases, with 16 bases spanning the gap. The germline CDR1 and CDR2 sequences are MGHRA and YSYEKL. The CDR3 has 16 amino acids. This chain's CDR3 is CASSQAWQGSSETQYF. The CDR3 DNA sequence: TGCGCCAGCAGCCAAGCATGGCAGGGGAGTTCAGAGACCCAGTACTTC.

The chain combines TRBV25-1 with TRBJ1-5, with 11 positions matching TRBD1. The germline V gene encodes CDR1 MGHDK and CDR2 SYGVNS. V lost 3 bases, J lost 1 base, and 2 bases stayed unmatched. The CDR3 contains 16 residues. The CDR3 region is CASSEGQGDSNQPQHF. CDR3 nucleotide sequence: TGTGCCAGCAGTGAGGGACAGGGGGACAGCAATCAGCCCCAGCATTTT.

The table lists this clone with a count of one. This chain links TRBV19 with TRBJ2-7, with 8 bases aligning to TRBD1. Germline lookup yields CDR1 LNHDA and CDR2 SQIVND (reference sequence). After removal of 5 bases from V and 2 bases from J, the junction contained 5 bases not matched to a gene. The CDR3 covers 14 residues. Here the CDR3 reads CASSLVTGAYEQYF. The CDR3 coding sequence is TGTGCCAGTAGTCTCGTGACAGGGGCCTACGAGCAGTACTTC.

The CDR3 region has the DNA TGCAGCGTTGAGTGTATGGACAACGGCGAGCAGTACTTC. Translated: CSVECMDNGEQYF. This rearrangement joins TRBV29-1 to TRBJ2-7, with a weak D call TRBD1 (5 bases). Trimming removed 3 bases from V and 6 bases from J, with 15 bases in between. The CDR3 is 13 residues long. Germline V gives CDR1 SQVTM, CDR2 ANQGSEA.

The chain couples TRBV15 to TRBJ2-1; 10 bases are a match to TRBD2. CDR1 is LNHNV and CDR2 is YYDKDF in the germline V gene (reference sequence). Losses at the gene ends were 4 bases for V and 4 bases for J; bases not matched to a gene: 13. The CDR3 has 18 residues. CDR3: CATSTTGLADLRYNEQFF. CDR3 bases: TGTGCCACCAGCACGACCGGACTAGCGGATTTGAGGTACAATGAGCAGTTCTTC.

The chain combines TRBV5-6 with TRBJ1-1; 7 positions agree with TRBD1. After removal of 4 bases from V and 7 bases from J, the junction contained 7 bases not matched to a gene. The germline gives CDR1 SGHDT, CDR2 YYEEEE. There are 13 residues in the CDR3. The CDR3: CASSEGTVDEAFF. The DNA for the CDR3 is TGTGCCAGCAGCGAGGGGACAGTTGATGAAGCTTTCTTT.

The chain is built from TRBV7-9 and TRBJ1-2; possibly TRBD1 for D (5 bases). The V gene lost 6 bases and the J gene lost 8 bases, with 19 bases spanning the gap. This CDR3 is 14 amino acids long. Per the germline V gene, CDR1 is SEHNR and CDR2 is FQNEAQ (reference sequence). CDR3: CASRSGRPGLGYTF. The CDR3 coding sequence is TGTGCCAGCAGATCCGGTCGGCCAGGGCTCGGCTACACCTTC.

The CDR3 DNA reads TGTGCCAGCAGTACTAACCGGGACAGGGTCACCGGGGAGCTGTTTTTT. Translating it yields CASSTNRDRVTGELFF. This rearrangement joins TRBV27 to TRBJ2-2; TRBD1 matches 9 bases. In germline, CDR1 is MNHEY, CDR2 SMNVEV (reference sequence). The trim removed 5 bases at V and 4 bases at J, leaving 8 bases unmatched. The CDR3 is made up of 16 amino acids.

V gene TRBV11-2 combines with J gene TRBJ2-7; 7 positions agree with TRBD2. Germline loops: CDR1 SGHAT, CDR2 FQNNGV. V dropped 1 base and J dropped 11; count of bases not matched to a gene: 8. The CDR3 is 13 amino acids. Here the CDR3 DNA reads TGTGCCAGCAGCTTAGGGTTGGGACGGGAGGAGTACTTC. It yields the protein CASSLGLGREEYF.

V usage is TRBV28 and J usage is TRBJ1-2; 8 bases line up with TRBD1. CDR1 MDHEN and CDR2 SYDVKM come from the germline V gene. After removal of 2 bases from V and 3 bases from J, the junction contained 11 bases not matched to a gene. The CDR3 contains 17 residues. In DNA form, the CDR3 reads TGTGCCAGCAGTTTAACTACAGGGGGGATTGGGGACTATGGCTACACCTTC. It translates to CASSLTTGGIGDYGYTF.